The 31 T cell receptor beta chains given below trace back to one sample, sequenced in a study of T cell repertoires in cytomegalovirus infection (dated by TCRdb to between 2018 and 2021). Sequencing was performed on an Illumina HiSeq 1500. TCRdb ran its own pipeline on the public reads, namely fastp trimming at Q25 and MiXCR clone calling, and kept in-frame beta chains. When rows share a CDR3 protein, they turn into one entry using the most common DNA and genes. Recorded for this sample are roughly 230,000 distinct CDR3 sequences; around an eighth of them occurred a single time. The ten largest clones represent 1.6% of the sample. The sequenced sample consisted of PBMCs. These receptor sequences come from a human donor in good health (CMV status not recorded). Some clones in this sample may be carry-over from other donors' samples.

This clonotype was counted only a few times. The J gene is TRBJ2-2, the V gene TRBV5-4, with D tentatively TRBD1 (5 bases). V lost 2 bases and J lost 1, with 9 bases in between. The CDR3 contains 15 residues. Germline V gene data show CDR1 as SGHNT and CDR2 as YYREEE (reference sequence). The CDR3 DNA is TGTGCCAGCAGCTTCTGGCAGGGGAACACCGGGGAGCTGTTTTTT. Translating it yields CASSFWQGNTGELFF.

This clonotype occurred many times. The chain couples TRBV7-2 to TRBJ2-7; TRBD2 matches at 10 bases. The CDR3 length is 14 residues. Per germline, CDR1 SGHTA and CDR2 FQGNSA. V dropped 4 bases and J dropped 5; count of bases not matched to a gene: 5. CDR3 nucleotides: TGTGCCAGCAGCTCGGGACTAGCGCCCCACGAGCAGTACTTC. Protein sequence: CASSSGLAPHEQYF.

The chain employs TRBV5-6 and TRBJ1-2; 7 bases fit TRBD1. Unmatched junction bases numbered 4, after V lost 3 bases and J lost 5 bases. This CDR3 region has 13 residues. Germline V gene lookup returns CDR1 SGHDT and CDR2 YYEEEE. CDR3 in DNA: TGTGCCAGCAGCTCTGGACAGGAGTATGGCTACACCTTC. As protein: CASSSGQEYGYTF. Filled out from reference TRBV5-6 and TRBJ1-2, the complete variable domain reads DAGVTQSPTHLIKTRGQQVTLRCSPKSGHDTVSWYQQALGQGPQFIFQYYEEEERQRGNFPDRFSGHQFPNYSSELNVNALLLGDSALYLCASSSGQEYGYTFGSGTRLTVV.

Ten or more counts support this clonotype. The V call is TRBV6-1, the J call TRBJ1-6, with D possibly TRBD1 on 6 matching bases. The V and J ends lost 5 bases and 4 bases respectively, with 9 bases between them. The CDR3 contains 14 residues. The germline gives CDR1 MNHNS, CDR2 SASEGT. For the CDR3, the DNA is TGTGCCAGCAGTTATACAGGGTATAATTCACCCCTCCACTTT. It is translated as CASSYTGYNSPLHF.

The chain is built from TRBV7-9 and TRBJ2-5; D is uncertain. The CDR3 sequence is 12 residues long. Trimming pared 6 bases from V and 5 bases from J, leaving 10 bases between. CDR1 is SEHNR, CDR2 FQNEAQ, per germline (reference sequence). In nucleotides, the CDR3 is TGTGCCAGCAGTACAGAATGGGAGACCCAGTACTTC. This translates into CASSTEWETQYF. Filled out from reference TRBV7-9 and TRBJ2-5, the complete variable domain reads DTGVSQNPRHKITKRGQNVTFRCDPISEHNRLYWYRQTLGQGPEFLTYFQNEAQLEKSRLLSDRFSAERPKGSFSTLEIQRTEQGDSAMYLCASSTEWETQYFGPGTRLLVL.

The chain links TRBV6-2 or TRBV6-3 to TRBJ1-1, with D possibly being TRBD1 (5 bases). Looked up from germline, CDR1 is MNHEY and CDR2 is SVGEGT. This CDR3 contains 14 residues. V was shortened by 5 bases and J by 0 bases, with 10 bases between the two germline ends. The CDR3: CASSRQGVNTEAFF. CDR3 bases: TGTGCCAGCAGTAGGCAGGGAGTGAACACTGAAGCTTTCTTT.

This clonotype was recorded at least ten times. The gene calls are TRBV19 and TRBJ2-3; no clear D. This CDR3 has 14 amino acids. Trimming pared 1 base from V and 2 bases from J, leaving 7 bases between. CDR1 and CDR2 (germline): LNHDA, SQIVND (reference sequence). The CDR3 sequence: CASSIGGYTDTQYF. The CDR3 DNA sequence: TGTGCCAGTAGTATAGGCGGATACACAGATACGCAGTATTTT.

In this sample, this clonotype turned up many times. V is TRBV19 and J is TRBJ1-2; D remains ambiguous. The germline V gene encodes CDR1 LNHDA and CDR2 SQIVND (reference sequence). The germline V and J ends were trimmed by 6 bases and 2 bases, with 7 bases remaining between them. The CDR3 length is 12 residues. As DNA, the CDR3 is TGTGCCAGTAGGTGGGAAAACTATGGCTACACCTTC. Encoded protein: CASRWENYGYTF.

The rearrangement uses TRBV12-3 or TRBV12-4 and TRBJ2-3, with 9 positions matching TRBD2. The J segment lost 6 bases and the V segment lost 3 bases, leaving 7 bases of the junction unmatched. CDR3 length: 15 residues. CDR3 nucleotide sequence: TGTGCCAGCAGTTTTCAGCGGGGGGCCGGGGATACGCAGTATTTT. This sequence encodes CASSFQRGAGDTQYF.

This clonotype was detected many times. The chain uses TRBV19 and TRBJ2-4; possibly TRBD2 for D (8 bases). The CDR3 is made up of 15 amino acids. The germline CDR1 and CDR2 sequences are LNHDA and SQIVND (reference sequence). Trimming cost V 4 bases and J 5 bases, with 15 bases left between them. CDR3 sequence: CASSKGAAGENIQYF. CDR3 DNA: TGTGCCAGTAGTAAGGGGGCAGCGGGGGAAAACATTCAGTACTTC.

This clonotype was observed at least ten times. The chain recombines TRBV28 with TRBJ2-1; perhaps D is TRBD1 or TRBD2 (5 bases each). Germline-derived CDR1 and CDR2 are MDHEN and SYDVKM. V lost 6 bases to trimming and J lost 7 bases, with 10 bases between them. The CDR3 is made up of 12 amino acids. This chain's CDR3 is CASRAGRNEQFF. In DNA, the CDR3 is TGTGCCAGCAGGGCAGGGAGAAATGAGCAGTTCTTC.

This clonotype was picked up many times. The gene calls are TRBV7-2 and TRBJ2-5; 10 nucleotides match TRBD2. CDR1 and CDR2 from the germline V gene are SGHTA and FQGNSA. V lost 0 bases, J lost 4 bases, and 8 bases stayed unmatched. The CDR3 runs 17 residues. The CDR3 DNA sequence: TGTGCCAGCAGCTTAGCGCTCCCTAGCGGGAGCGTAGAGACCCAGTACTTC. Amino acids: CASSLALPSGSVETQYF. The full variable domain, in which reference TRBV7-2 and TRBJ2-5 provide the parts outside the CDR3, is GAGVSQSPSNKVTEKGKDVELRCDPISGHTALYWYRQSLGQGLEFLIYFQGNSAPDKSGLPSDRFSAERTGGSVSTLTIQRTQQEDSAVYLCASSLALPSGSVETQYFGPGTRLLVL.

This clonotype was detected a few times. This chain connects TRBV5-1 to TRBJ2-3, with D perhaps matching TRBD2 (5 bases). Trimming took 3 bases from V and 15 from J, leaving 20 bases between them. Germline assignment: CDR1 SGHRS and CDR2 YFSETQ. This CDR3 spans 13 amino acids. The CDR3: CASSSGREPREYF. Here the CDR3 DNA reads TGCGCCAGCAGCTCTGGACGTGAACCGAGGGAATATTTT.

The chain has TRBV19 and TRBJ1-3, with 9 bases lining up with TRBD1. Germline V gene sequence: CDR1 LNHDA, CDR2 SQIVND (reference sequence). V was clipped by 6 bases and J by 0 bases; unmatched bases: 6. CDR3 length equals 16 residues. Written as DNA, the CDR3 is TGTGCCAGTAGGGACAGGGGCGACCGCTCTGGAAACACCATATATTTT. This translates into CASRDRGDRSGNTIYF.

This clonotype appeared many times. The chain has TRBV19 and TRBJ2-2; 10 bases align to TRBD2. The germline V gene encodes CDR1 LNHDA and CDR2 SQIVND (reference sequence). This CDR3 has 16 residues. V trimming: 5 bases; J trimming: 5 bases; junction bases outside the gene matches: 8. The CDR3 sequence: CASSGLAGVQTGELFF. The DNA of the CDR3 is TGTGCCAGTAGTGGTCTAGCGGGAGTGCAAACCGGGGAGCTGTTTTTT.

This clonotype was recorded a few times. The chain carries TRBV24-1 and TRBJ2-1; TRBD2 aligns across 8 bases. The CDR3 consists of 15 residues. V lost 3 bases and J lost 5; bases outside the gene matches: 5. Germline assignment: CDR1 KGHDR and CDR2 SFDVKD. The CDR3 nucleotides are TGTGCCACCAGTGATATAACTAGCGGCGACAATGAGCAGTTCTTC. Protein sequence: CATSDITSGDNEQFF.

This clonotype came up many times. This chain uses TRBV7-2 with TRBJ2-1, with D possibly being TRBD2 (5 bases). This CDR3 comprises 15 residues. The germline V and J ends were trimmed by 5 bases and 9 bases, with 20 bases remaining between them. CDR1 is SGHTA, CDR2 FQGNSA, per germline. CDR3 region: CASSPSRVTVREQFF. CDR3 DNA: TGTGCCAGCAGCCCTTCGAGGGTCACGGTGCGTGAGCAGTTCTTC.

This clonotype was observed a handful of times. The chain couples TRBV29-1 to TRBJ2-1; 10 bases are a match to TRBD2. This CDR3 spans 16 amino acids. The V segment lost 1 base and the J segment 5 bases; nucleotides outside the gene matches: 8. The germline gives CDR1 SQVTM, CDR2 ANQGSEA. CDR3 sequence: CSVEGPSGRANNEQFF. CDR3 in DNA: TGCAGCGTTGAAGGACCCAGCGGGAGGGCGAACAATGAGCAGTTCTTC.

CDR3 nucleotide sequence: TGTGCCAGCGGTCGGGGACAGCACACAGATACGCAGTATTTT. The encoded protein is CASGRGQHTDTQYF. J is TRBJ2-3 and V is TRBV11-3; 7 bases are shared with TRBD1. Germline V gene lookup returns CDR1 SGHNT and CDR2 YENEEA. Trimming removed 8 bases from V and 2 bases from J; junction bases left unmatched: 7. This CDR3 has 14 residues.

This clonotype was seen many times. This sequence joins TRBV4-1 and TRBJ2-7; 8 bases are a match to TRBD1. This CDR3 region has 16 residues. Germline lookup yields CDR1 MGHRA and CDR2 YSYEKL. Trimming removed 1 base from V and 0 bases from J; junction bases left unmatched: 5. In DNA form, the CDR3 reads TGCGCCAGCAGCCAAGGCCCGGACAGGGTCTCCTACGAGCAGTACTTC. It encodes CASSQGPDRVSYEQYF.

The table lists this clonotype with a few counts. The chain recombines TRBV20-1 with TRBJ1-5; TRBD1 agrees at 12 bases. Germline CDR1 DFQATT, CDR2 SNEGSKA (reference sequence). The CDR3 has 15 amino acids. Trimming removed 2 bases from V and 6 bases from J; junction bases left unmatched: 5. CDR3 in amino acids: CSARKGTGGSQPQHF. CDR3 sequence (DNA): TGCAGTGCTAGAAAAGGGACAGGGGGCAGTCAGCCCCAGCATTTT.

This clonotype was seen more than once but under ten times. The genes are TRBV19 and TRBJ2-3; 8 bases map to TRBD2. The CDR3 is 15 residues long. After removal of 3 bases from V and 7 bases from J, the junction contained 9 bases not matched to a gene. CDR1 and CDR2 from the germline V gene are LNHDA and SQIVND (reference sequence). The CDR3 nucleotides read TGTGCCAGTAGTATGTCGAGCGGGAGTCAGCATACGCAGTATTTT. It yields the protein CASSMSSGSQHTQYF.

The table lists this clonotype with a few counts. The chain carries TRBV10-3 and TRBJ2-7; D uncertain. The CDR3 has 13 residues. V was cut by 0 bases and J by 9 bases, with 12 bases left in between. Germline assignment: CDR1 ENHRY and CDR2 SYGVKD. This CDR3 reads CAISESTGWTQYF. The CDR3 DNA is TGTGCCATCAGTGAGTCGACGGGTTGGACGCAGTACTTC.

The rearrangement uses TRBV6-5 and TRBJ1-3; D unclear. From germline, CDR1 is MNHEY and CDR2 SVGAGI. This CDR3 has 16 residues. The ends were cut back, 0 bases at V and 0 bases at J, with 9 bases in the middle. The CDR3 nucleotides read TGTGCCAGCAGTTACTCTAACGGGTACTCTGGAAACACCATATATTTT. It is translated as CASSYSNGYSGNTIYF.

There are a few counts of this clonotype. The chain couples TRBV12-3 or TRBV12-4 to TRBJ2-2; a weak D match, TRBD1 (5 bases). The V gene lost 5 bases and the J gene lost 4 bases, with 17 bases spanning the gap. This CDR3 has 16 amino acids. Here the CDR3 DNA reads TGTGCCAGCAGTATTACTCAGGGAAAACTCACCGGGGAGCTGTTTTTT. It codes for CASSITQGKLTGELFF.

The table lists this clonotype with many counts. The chain combines TRBV7-2 with TRBJ2-1; D is ambiguous. The CDR3 consists of 15 residues. V lost 1 base to trimming and J lost 1 base, with 8 bases between them. The germline V gene encodes CDR1 SGHTA and CDR2 FQGNSA. The CDR3 DNA reads as TGTGCCAGCAGCTTAGGTTCGGGTTCCTACAATGAGCAGTTCTTC. Its translation is CASSLGSGSYNEQFF.

This clonotype was found many times. The CDR3 region is CASSYWTGAGYTF. CDR3 nucleotides: TGTGCCAGCAGTTACTGGACAGGGGCCGGCTACACCTTC. The rearrangement uses TRBV6-5 and TRBJ1-2; 9 nucleotides line up with TRBD1. The V and J ends lost 1 base and 8 bases, in that order; junction bases with no gene match: 2. The CDR3 runs 13 residues. Germline V gene sequence: CDR1 MNHEY, CDR2 SVGAGI.

This clonotype has a count of ten or more. This rearrangement joins TRBV5-1 to TRBJ1-1; D ambiguous. The V end lost 0 bases, the J end lost 0 bases, and 9 bases lay between the germline ends. There are 15 residues in the CDR3. Germline V lookup: CDR1 SGHRS, CDR2 YFSETQ. CDR3 amino acids: CASSLDGVMNTEAFF. The DNA of the CDR3 is TGCGCCAGCAGCTTGGACGGGGTTATGAACACTGAAGCTTTCTTT.

The chain carries TRBV7-9 and TRBJ2-7; tentatively, D is TRBD2 (7 bases). Per germline, CDR1 SEHNR and CDR2 FQNEAQ (reference sequence). V was pared by 5 bases and J by 5 bases, with 19 bases between. This CDR3 is 15 amino acids long. CDR3 residues: CASSHDGGLPNEQYF. The DNA for the CDR3 is TGTGCCAGCAGCCACGACGGGGGGCTCCCCAACGAGCAGTACTTC.

The chain joins TRBV7-9 to TRBJ2-3; tentative D call: TRBD1 (5 bases). This CDR3 contains 14 residues. Per germline, CDR1 SEHNR and CDR2 FQNEAQ (reference sequence). V was cut by 8 bases and J by 1 base, with 13 bases left in between. The CDR3 sequence: CASGPGPRTDTQYF. In nucleotides, the CDR3 is TGTGCCAGCGGACCAGGGCCTCGCACAGATACGCAGTATTTT. Looking up the rest from reference TRBV7-9 and TRBJ2-3 gives the full variable domain: DTGVSQNPRHKITKRGQNVTFRCDPISEHNRLYWYRQTLGQGPEFLTYFQNEAQLEKSRLLSDRFSAERPKGSFSTLEIQRTEQGDSAMYLCASGPGPRTDTQYFGPGTRLTVL.

The rearrangement links TRBV14 to TRBJ2-4, with 9 bases matching TRBD1. The trim removed 4 bases at V and 9 bases at J, leaving 4 bases unmatched. The length of the CDR3 is 13 residues. CDR1 is SGHDN and CDR2 is FVKESK in the germline V gene. CDR3 DNA: TGTGCCAGCAGCCTCGACAGGGGGAGCATTCAGTACTTC. It yields the protein CASSLDRGSIQYF.